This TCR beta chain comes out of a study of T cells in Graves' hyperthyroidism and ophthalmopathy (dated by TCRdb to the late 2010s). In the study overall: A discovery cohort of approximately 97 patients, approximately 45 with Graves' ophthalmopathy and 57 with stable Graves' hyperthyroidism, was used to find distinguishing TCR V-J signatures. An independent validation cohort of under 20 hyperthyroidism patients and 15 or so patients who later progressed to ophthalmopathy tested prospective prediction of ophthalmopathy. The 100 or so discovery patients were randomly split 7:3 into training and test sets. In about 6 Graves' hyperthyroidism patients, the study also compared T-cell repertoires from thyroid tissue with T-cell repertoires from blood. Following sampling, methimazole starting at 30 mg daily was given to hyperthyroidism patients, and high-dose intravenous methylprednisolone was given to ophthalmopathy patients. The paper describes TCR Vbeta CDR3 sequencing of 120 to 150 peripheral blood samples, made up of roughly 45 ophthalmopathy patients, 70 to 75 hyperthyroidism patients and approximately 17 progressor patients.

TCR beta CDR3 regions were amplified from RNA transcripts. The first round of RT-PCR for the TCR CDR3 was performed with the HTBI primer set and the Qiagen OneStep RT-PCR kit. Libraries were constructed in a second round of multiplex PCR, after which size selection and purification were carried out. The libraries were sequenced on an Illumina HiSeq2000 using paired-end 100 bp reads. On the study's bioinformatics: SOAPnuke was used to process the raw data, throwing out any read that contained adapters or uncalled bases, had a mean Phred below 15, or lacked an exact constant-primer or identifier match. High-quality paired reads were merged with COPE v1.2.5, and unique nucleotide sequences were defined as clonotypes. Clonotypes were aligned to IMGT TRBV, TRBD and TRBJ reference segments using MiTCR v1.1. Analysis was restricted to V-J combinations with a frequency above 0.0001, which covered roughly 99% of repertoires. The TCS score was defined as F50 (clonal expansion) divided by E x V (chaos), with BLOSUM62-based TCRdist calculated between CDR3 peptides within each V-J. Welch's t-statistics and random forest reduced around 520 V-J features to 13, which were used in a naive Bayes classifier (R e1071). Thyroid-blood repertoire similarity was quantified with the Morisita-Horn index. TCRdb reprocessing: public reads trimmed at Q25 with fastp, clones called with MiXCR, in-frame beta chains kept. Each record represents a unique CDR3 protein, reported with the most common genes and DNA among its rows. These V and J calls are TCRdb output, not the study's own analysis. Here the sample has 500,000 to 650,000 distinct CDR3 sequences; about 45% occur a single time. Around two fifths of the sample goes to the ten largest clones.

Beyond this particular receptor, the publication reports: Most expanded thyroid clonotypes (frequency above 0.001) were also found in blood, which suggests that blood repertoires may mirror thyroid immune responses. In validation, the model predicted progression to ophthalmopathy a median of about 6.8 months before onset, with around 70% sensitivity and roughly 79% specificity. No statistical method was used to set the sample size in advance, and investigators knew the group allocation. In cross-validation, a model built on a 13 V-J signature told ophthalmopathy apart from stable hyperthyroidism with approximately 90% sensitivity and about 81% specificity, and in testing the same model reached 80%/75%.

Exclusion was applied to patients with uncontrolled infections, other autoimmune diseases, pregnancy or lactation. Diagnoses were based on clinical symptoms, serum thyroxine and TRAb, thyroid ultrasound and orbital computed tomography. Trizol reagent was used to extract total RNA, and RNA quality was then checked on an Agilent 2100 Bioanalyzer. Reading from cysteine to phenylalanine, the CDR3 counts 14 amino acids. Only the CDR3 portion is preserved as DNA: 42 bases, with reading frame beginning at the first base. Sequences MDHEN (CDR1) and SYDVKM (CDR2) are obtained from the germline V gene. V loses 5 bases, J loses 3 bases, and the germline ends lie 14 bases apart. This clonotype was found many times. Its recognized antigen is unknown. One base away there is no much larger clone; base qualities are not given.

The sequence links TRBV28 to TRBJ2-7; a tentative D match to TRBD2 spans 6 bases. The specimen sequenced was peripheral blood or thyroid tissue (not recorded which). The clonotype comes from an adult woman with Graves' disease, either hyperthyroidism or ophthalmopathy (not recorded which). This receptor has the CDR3 CASSTPGGYYEQYF. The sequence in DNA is TGTGCCAGCAGTACCCCCGGAGGGTACTACGAGCAGTACTTC.